The entry below gives a single TCR beta chain sequence along with its context. The antigen is unknown. The repertoire was sequenced with immunoSEQ multiplex PCR; TCRdb's copy has only in-frame clones and lacks some. The sample lists about 16,000 clones, about nine tenths occurring once. This record belongs to a study of lymphopenia after photon versus proton radiotherapy. Study-wide results and limits: After the lymphocyte nadir, photon-treated repertoires showed oligoclonal expansion, especially of CD8+ Temra cells. Under photons, naive T cells and diversity fell while effector/memory populations rose. Larger post-nadir TCR diversity loss correlated inversely with survival in deceased patients. Better survival with proton therapy was suggested as possible, not demonstrated.

The sample was peripheral blood, taken from a patient treated with proton-based radiotherapy. This TCR came from a woman aged 60-75 years with cholangiocarcinoma. Some clones in this sample may be carry-over from other donors' samples.

The CDR3 bases are TGCGCCAGCAGCTACAGGGACAACGCCTACAATGAGCAGTTCTTC. It is translated as CASSYRDNAYNEQFF. The chain combines TRBV5-1 with TRBJ2-1; possible D gene TRBD1, 6 bases. V was trimmed by 3 bases and J by 2 bases, leaving 12 bases between them. CDR1 and CDR2 from the germline V gene are SGHRS and YFSETQ. The CDR3 is made up of 15 amino acids.